This is a list of T cell receptor beta chains from one sample in a study of blood T cell repertoires in COVID-19. Sequenced by immunoSEQ multiplex PCR; TCRdb stores in-frame clones only, minus some. The data contain about 220,000 clones, 82% of them seen just once; the ten biggest clones take up 5.2%. Sequencing was carried out using peripheral blood. These receptor sequences come from a woman in her sixties or seventies with COVID-19, enrolled during active disease. Both conserved end residues are part of each CDR3. A D gene is named only where the DNA matches it firmly. A clone size is listed for some rows: how often the clone was seen (once, few, many), or a class if it is expanded.

clone size: few; J gene: TRBJ2-2; D gene: NA; V gene: TRBV6-5; CDR3 DNA: TGTGCCACGGGGGTCCAACGGTCCGGGGAGCTGTTTTTT; CDR3 protein: CATGVQRSGELFF
clone size: NA; J gene: TRBJ1-4; D gene: NA; V gene: TRBV18; CDR3 DNA: TGTGCCAGCTCACCATCGCGGACAGATTCGGAAAAACTGTTTTTT; CDR3 protein: CASSPSRTDSEKLFF
clone size: NA; J gene: TRBJ2-5; D gene: NA; V gene: TRBV6-5; CDR3 DNA: TGTGCCAGCAGTTACAAAAGGGGTGGTTTCAAAGAGACCCAGTACTTC; CDR3 protein: CASSYKRGGFKETQYF
clone size: NA; J gene: TRBJ2-7; D gene: NA; V gene: TRBV20-1; CDR3 DNA: TGCAGTGCTAGTGGTGGGCCTACCTCATACGAGCAGTACTTC; CDR3 protein: CSASGGPTSYEQYF
clone size: NA; J gene: TRBJ2-7; D gene: NA; V gene: TRBV3-1/TRBV3-2; CDR3 DNA: TGTGCCAGCCGGGGAAAAAAGGCCTACGAGCAGTACTTC; CDR3 protein: CASRGKKAYEQYF
clone size: NA; J gene: TRBJ2-7; D gene: NA; V gene: TRBV30; CDR3 DNA: TGTGCCTGGAGGGCCCAGTCTTTGAGGGATGTAGGGCAGTACTTC; CDR3 protein: CAWRAQSLRDVGQYF
clone size: NA; J gene: TRBJ1-5; D gene: NA; V gene: TRBV12-3/TRBV12-4; CDR3 DNA: TGTGCCAGCGGAGCGTTAGAGAATCAGCCCCAGCATTTT; CDR3 protein: CASGALENQPQHF
clone size: NA; J gene: TRBJ1-5; D gene: NA; V gene: TRBV18; CDR3 DNA: TGTGCCAGCTCACCGGGGGACTGGCGGCCGCAGCATTTT; CDR3 protein: CASSPGDWRPQHF
clone size: few; J gene: TRBJ2-3; D gene: NA; V gene: TRBV2; CDR3 DNA: TGTGCCAGCTCGGGAGATGGGCAGACCACAGATACGCAGTATTTT; CDR3 protein: CASSGDGQTTDTQYF
clone size: NA; J gene: TRBJ1-4; D gene: NA; V gene: TRBV11-2; CDR3 DNA: TGTGCCAGCAGCTTAGAAAGGCGCGGGCGTTTGGGTACAAATGAAAAACTGTTTTTT; CDR3 protein: CASSLERRGRLGTNEKLFF
clone size: few; J gene: TRBJ2-5; D gene: TRBD2; V gene: TRBV5-1; CDR3 DNA: TGCGCCAGCAGCTCTTTAGCGGGGGAGACCCAGTACTTC; CDR3 protein: CASSSLAGETQYF
clone size: NA; J gene: TRBJ2-1; D gene: TRBD2; V gene: TRBV7-2; CDR3 DNA: TGTGCCAGCAGCCCCTCTAGCGGGAGTATCTATGAGCAGTTCTTC; CDR3 protein: CASSPSSGSIYEQFF
clone size: NA; J gene: TRBJ1-6; D gene: NA; V gene: TRBV19; CDR3 DNA: TGTGCCAGACACAGGGCGTCACTCTCCTATAATTCACCCCTCCACTTT; CDR3 protein: CARHRASLSYNSPLHF
clone size: once; J gene: TRBJ2-1; D gene: NA; V gene: TRBV6-6; CDR3 DNA: TGTGCCAGCAGTTACGGCCAGGGGGGAGAAGATGAGCAGTTCTTC; CDR3 protein: CASSYGQGGEDEQFF
clone size: NA; J gene: TRBJ1-5; D gene: NA; V gene: TRBV4-1; CDR3 DNA: TGCGCCAGCAGCCAAGAAGACAGGTCGGATCAGCCCCAGCATTTT; CDR3 protein: CASSQEDRSDQPQHF
clone size: once; J gene: TRBJ2-4; D gene: TRBD2; V gene: TRBV12-3/TRBV12-4; CDR3 DNA: TGTGCCAGCAGGGGGGGGACAAACATTCAGTACTTC; CDR3 protein: CASRGGTNIQYF
clone size: few; J gene: TRBJ1-2; D gene: NA; V gene: TRBV5-1; CDR3 DNA: TGCGCCAGCAGCTTGACCGGGATGGCGAACTATGGCTACACCTTC; CDR3 protein: CASSLTGMANYGYTF
clone size: NA; J gene: TRBJ2-7; D gene: TRBD1; V gene: TRBV6-4; CDR3 DNA: TGTGCCAGCAGTTTGGACAGGAGCTCCTACGAGCAGTACTTC; CDR3 protein: CASSLDRSSYEQYF
clone size: NA; J gene: TRBJ1-1; D gene: NA; V gene: TRBV4-3; CDR3 DNA: TGCGCCAGCAGCCAAGATCGGGGGGCCTACACTGAAGCTTTCTTT; CDR3 protein: CASSQDRGAYTEAFF
clone size: NA; J gene: TRBJ2-2; D gene: NA; V gene: TRBV19; CDR3 DNA: TGTGCCAGTAGTATACAGGTTTTGGACACCGGGGAGCTGTTTTTT; CDR3 protein: CASSIQVLDTGELFF
clone size: many; J gene: TRBJ2-1; D gene: NA; V gene: TRBV3-1/TRBV3-2; CDR3 DNA: TGTGCCAGCAGCCTATGGACTGGCGTGGGCTACAATGAGCAGTTCTTC; CDR3 protein: CASSLWTGVGYNEQFF
clone size: NA; J gene: TRBJ2-7; D gene: NA; V gene: TRBV6-2/TRBV6-3; CDR3 DNA: TGTGCCAGCAGTTATGCGCAGGGAAGAACCTACGAGCAGTACTTC; CDR3 protein: CASSYAQGRTYEQYF
clone size: once; J gene: TRBJ1-3; D gene: NA; V gene: TRBV7-8; CDR3 DNA: TGTGCCAGCAGCCCCCCAGGTTTCGCCAACTCTGGAAACACCATATATTTT; CDR3 protein: CASSPPGFANSGNTIYF
clone size: NA; J gene: TRBJ2-1; D gene: NA; V gene: TRBV11-2; CDR3 DNA: TGTGCCAGCAGCCGTTGGTACAGGTCCAGCTCCTACAATGAGCAGTTCTTC; CDR3 protein: CASSRWYRSSSYNEQFF
clone size: NA; J gene: TRBJ2-3; D gene: TRBD2; V gene: TRBV28; CDR3 DNA: TGTGCCAGCAGTGATAGCGGGAGAGGCACAGATACGCAGTATTTT; CDR3 protein: CASSDSGRGTDTQYF
clone size: NA; J gene: TRBJ1-5; D gene: NA; V gene: TRBV29-1; CDR3 DNA: TGCAGCGTTGCAGGGCAGCATGGAAATCAGCCCCAGCATTTT; CDR3 protein: CSVAGQHGNQPQHF
clone size: NA; J gene: TRBJ1-1; D gene: NA; V gene: TRBV5-1; CDR3 DNA: TGCGCCAGCAGCTTGGACAGTACCGAAGCTTTCTTT; CDR3 protein: CASSLDSTEAFF
clone size: few; J gene: TRBJ1-3; D gene: NA; V gene: TRBV28; CDR3 DNA: TGTGCCAGCAGTTTTGGCGGGGCAGGGGGAAACACCATATATTTT; CDR3 protein: CASSFGGAGGNTIYF
clone size: NA; J gene: TRBJ2-1; D gene: NA; V gene: TRBV9; CDR3 DNA: TGTGCCAGCAGCACCCAGGGTAGCTATGAGCAGTTCTTC; CDR3 protein: CASSTQGSYEQFF
clone size: NA; J gene: TRBJ1-1; D gene: TRBD1; V gene: TRBV30; CDR3 DNA: TGTGCCTGGCTAACCGGACAGGGATGGAACACTGAAGCTTTCTTT; CDR3 protein: CAWLTGQGWNTEAFF
clone size: few; J gene: TRBJ2-1; D gene: NA; V gene: TRBV28; CDR3 DNA: TGTGCCAGCAGATCCGGGACAATTTACAATGAGCAGTTCTTC; CDR3 protein: CASRSGTIYNEQFF
clone size: once; J gene: TRBJ1-3; D gene: TRBD1; V gene: TRBV5-6; CDR3 DNA: TGTGCCAGCAGCTTGGAGGGGACAGGGTCTTATCCAGGAAAATTGGATTTT; CDR3 protein: CASSLEGTGSYPGKLDF
clone size: few; J gene: TRBJ2-2; D gene: TRBD2; V gene: TRBV11-3; CDR3 DNA: TGTGCCAGCAGCCTCCTTGGGAGCGGGAGTTCTTCCGGGGAGCTGTTTTTT; CDR3 protein: CASSLLGSGSSSGELFF
clone size: NA; J gene: TRBJ2-1; D gene: NA; V gene: TRBV27; CDR3 DNA: TGTGCCAGCAGTTTGAGGAGGGCCCCTACCAATGAGCAGTTCTTC; CDR3 protein: CASSLRRAPTNEQFF
clone size: NA; J gene: TRBJ2-3; D gene: TRBD2; V gene: TRBV27; CDR3 DNA: TGTGCCAGCAGTTTGCGCCAACTAGCGGGAGCCTCAGCAGCGACAAATACGCAGTATTTT; CDR3 protein: CASSLRQLAGASAATNTQYF
clone size: NA; J gene: TRBJ2-5; D gene: TRBD2; V gene: TRBV3-1/TRBV3-2; CDR3 DNA: TGTGCCAGCAGCCTAATTTCGGGAGGGGAGACCCAGTACTTC; CDR3 protein: CASSLISGGETQYF
clone size: NA; J gene: TRBJ2-1; D gene: NA; V gene: TRBV5-1; CDR3 DNA: TGCGCCAGCAGCTTGGGTCTAGCCCCCTCCAATGAGCAGTTCTTC; CDR3 protein: CASSLGLAPSNEQFF
clone size: NA; J gene: TRBJ1-1; D gene: TRBD1; V gene: TRBV28; CDR3 DNA: TGTGCCAGCAGTCCCCCCCGGGACAGGGCTGCTTTCTTT; CDR3 protein: CASSPPRDRAAFF
clone size: NA; J gene: TRBJ2-7; D gene: TRBD1; V gene: TRBV3-1/TRBV3-2; CDR3 DNA: TGTGCCAGCAGCCCCCCAAAAGACAGGGGATTTCCCTACGAGCAGTACTTC; CDR3 protein: CASSPPKDRGFPYEQYF
clone size: NA; J gene: TRBJ2-7; D gene: TRBD1; V gene: TRBV6-5; CDR3 DNA: TGTGCCAGCAGTATGGGACAGCTGAGCTCCTACGAGCAGTACTTC; CDR3 protein: CASSMGQLSSYEQYF
clone size: NA; J gene: TRBJ2-7; D gene: TRBD1; V gene: TRBV28; CDR3 DNA: TGTGCCAGCAGTTTTCCACAGGGGACCTCCTACGAGCAGTACTTC; CDR3 protein: CASSFPQGTSYEQYF
clone size: NA; J gene: TRBJ1-1; D gene: NA; V gene: TRBV10-3; CDR3 DNA: TGTGCCATCAGTGAGTTCGGACACTCGTCGGCTGAAGCTTTCTTT; CDR3 protein: CAISEFGHSSAEAFF
clone size: NA; J gene: TRBJ2-1; D gene: TRBD2; V gene: TRBV6-2/TRBV6-3; CDR3 DNA: TGTGCCAGCAGTTCCCTGACTAGCGGAAAGCGAGATGAGCAGTTCTTC; CDR3 protein: CASSSLTSGKRDEQFF
clone size: NA; J gene: TRBJ2-2; D gene: NA; V gene: TRBV3-1/TRBV3-2; CDR3 DNA: TGTGCCAGCAGCATCCCGTTGGGGGAGCTGTTTTTT; CDR3 protein: CASSIPLGELFF